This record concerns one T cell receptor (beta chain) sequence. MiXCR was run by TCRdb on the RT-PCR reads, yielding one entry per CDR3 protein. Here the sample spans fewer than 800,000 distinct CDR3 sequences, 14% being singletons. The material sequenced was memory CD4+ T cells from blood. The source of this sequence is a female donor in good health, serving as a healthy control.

The CDR3 loop is CASSGREAGGAPNTGELFF. Written as DNA, the CDR3 is TGTGCCAGCAGCGGGCGGGAAGCGGGGGGCGCTCCGAACACCGGGGAGCTGTTTTTT. This chain uses TRBV9 with TRBJ2-2, with 9 nucleotides matching TRBD2. Germline assignment: CDR1 SGDLS and CDR2 YYNGEE. This CDR3 spans 19 amino acids. After removal of 3 bases from V and 0 bases from J, the junction contained 12 bases not matched to a gene.